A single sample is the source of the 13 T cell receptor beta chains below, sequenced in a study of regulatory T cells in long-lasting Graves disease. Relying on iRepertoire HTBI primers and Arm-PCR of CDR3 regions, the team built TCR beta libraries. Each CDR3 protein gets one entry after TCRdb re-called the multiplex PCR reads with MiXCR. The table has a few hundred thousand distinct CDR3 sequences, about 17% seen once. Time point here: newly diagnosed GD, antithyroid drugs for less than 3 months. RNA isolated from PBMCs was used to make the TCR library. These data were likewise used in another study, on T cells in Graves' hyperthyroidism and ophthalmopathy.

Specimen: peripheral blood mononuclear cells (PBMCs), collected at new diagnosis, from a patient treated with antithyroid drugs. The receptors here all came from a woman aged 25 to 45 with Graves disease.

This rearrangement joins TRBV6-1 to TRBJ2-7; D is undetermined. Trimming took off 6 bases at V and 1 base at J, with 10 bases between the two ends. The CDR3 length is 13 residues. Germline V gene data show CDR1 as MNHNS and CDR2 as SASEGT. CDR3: CASRPVDSYEQYF. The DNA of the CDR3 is TGTGCCAGCAGACCGGTGGATTCCTACGAGCAGTACTTC.

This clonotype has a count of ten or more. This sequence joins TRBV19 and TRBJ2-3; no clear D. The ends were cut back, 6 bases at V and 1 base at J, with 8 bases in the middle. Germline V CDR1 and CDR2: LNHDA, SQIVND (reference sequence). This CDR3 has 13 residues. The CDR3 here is CASRIGGTDTQYF. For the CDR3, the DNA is TGTGCCAGTAGAATTGGGGGCACAGATACGCAGTATTTT.

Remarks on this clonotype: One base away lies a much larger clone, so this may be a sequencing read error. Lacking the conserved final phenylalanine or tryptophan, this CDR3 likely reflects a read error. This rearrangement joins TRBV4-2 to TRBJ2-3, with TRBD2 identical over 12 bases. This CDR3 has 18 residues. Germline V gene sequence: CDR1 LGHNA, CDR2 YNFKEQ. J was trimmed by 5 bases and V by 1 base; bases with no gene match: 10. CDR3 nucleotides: TGTGCCAGCAGCCAAGGGCCCCTAGCGGGGGGGCCTGGAGATACGCAGTATGTT. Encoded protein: CASSQGPLAGGPGDTQYV.

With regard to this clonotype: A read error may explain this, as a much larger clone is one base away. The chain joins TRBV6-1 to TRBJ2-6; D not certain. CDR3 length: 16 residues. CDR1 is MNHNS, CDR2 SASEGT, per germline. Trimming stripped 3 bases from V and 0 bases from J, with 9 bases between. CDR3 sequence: CASSEYRSSGANVLTF. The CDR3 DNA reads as TGTGCCAGCAGTGAGTACAGATCCTCTGGGGCCAACGTCCTGACTTTC.

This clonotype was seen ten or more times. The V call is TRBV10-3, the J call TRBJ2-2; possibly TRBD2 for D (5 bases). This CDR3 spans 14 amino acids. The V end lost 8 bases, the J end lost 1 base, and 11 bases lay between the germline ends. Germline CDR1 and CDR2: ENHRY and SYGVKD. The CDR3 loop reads CAIGGALNTGELFF. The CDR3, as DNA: TGTGCCATCGGAGGAGCGCTGAACACCGGGGAGCTGTTTTTT.

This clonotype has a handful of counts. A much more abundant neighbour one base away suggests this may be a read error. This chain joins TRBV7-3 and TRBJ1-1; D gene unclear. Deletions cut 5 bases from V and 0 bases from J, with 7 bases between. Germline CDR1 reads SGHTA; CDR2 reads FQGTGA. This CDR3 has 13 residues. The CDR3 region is CASSVQMNTEAFF. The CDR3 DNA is TGTGCCAGCAGCGTACAGATGAACACTGAAGCTTTCTTT. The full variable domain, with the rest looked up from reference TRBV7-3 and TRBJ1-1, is GAGVSQTPSNKVTEKGKYVELRCDPISGHTALYWYRQSLGQGPEFLIYFQGTGAADDSGLPNDRFFAVRPEGSVSTLKIQRTERGDSAVYLCASSVQMNTEAFFGQGTRLTVV.

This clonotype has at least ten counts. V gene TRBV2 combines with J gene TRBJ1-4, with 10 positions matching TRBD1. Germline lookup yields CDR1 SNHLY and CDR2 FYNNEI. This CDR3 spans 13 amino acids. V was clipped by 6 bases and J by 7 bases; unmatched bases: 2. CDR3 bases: TGTGCCAGCAGGGGGGACAGGGGTGAAAAACTGTTTTTT. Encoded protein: CASRGDRGEKLFF.

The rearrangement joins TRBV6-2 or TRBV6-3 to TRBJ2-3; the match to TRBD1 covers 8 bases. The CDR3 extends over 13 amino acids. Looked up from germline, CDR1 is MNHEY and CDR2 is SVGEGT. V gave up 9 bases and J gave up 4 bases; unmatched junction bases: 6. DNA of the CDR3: TGTGCCAGTCAGGACAGGGTACCAGATACGCAGTATTTT. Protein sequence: CASQDRVPDTQYF.

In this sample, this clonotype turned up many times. CDR3 sequence: CASSETGPNTEAFF. Here the CDR3 DNA reads TGCGCCAGCAGTGAGACAGGACCGAACACTGAAGCTTTCTTT. This sequence joins TRBV10-2 and TRBJ1-1; D might be TRBD1 (5 bases). Germline CDR1 and CDR2: WSHSY and SAAADI. Trimming stripped 2 bases from V and 1 base from J, with 8 bases between. This CDR3 has 14 residues.

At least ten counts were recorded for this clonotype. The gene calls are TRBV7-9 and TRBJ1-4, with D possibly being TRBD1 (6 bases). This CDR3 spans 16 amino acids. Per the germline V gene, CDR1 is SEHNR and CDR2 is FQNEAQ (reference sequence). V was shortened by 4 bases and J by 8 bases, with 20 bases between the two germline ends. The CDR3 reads CASSSSRQGIKEKLFF. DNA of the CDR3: TGTGCCAGCAGCTCCTCGCGCCAGGGGATAAAGGAAAAACTGTTTTTT.

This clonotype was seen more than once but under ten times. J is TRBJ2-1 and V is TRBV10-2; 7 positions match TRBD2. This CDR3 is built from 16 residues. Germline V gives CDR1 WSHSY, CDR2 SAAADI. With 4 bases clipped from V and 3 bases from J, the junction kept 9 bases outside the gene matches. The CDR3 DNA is TGCGCCAGCAGTGTGGCTTCGGCTAGCGGCTACAATGAGCAGTTCTTC. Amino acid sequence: CASSVASASGYNEQFF.

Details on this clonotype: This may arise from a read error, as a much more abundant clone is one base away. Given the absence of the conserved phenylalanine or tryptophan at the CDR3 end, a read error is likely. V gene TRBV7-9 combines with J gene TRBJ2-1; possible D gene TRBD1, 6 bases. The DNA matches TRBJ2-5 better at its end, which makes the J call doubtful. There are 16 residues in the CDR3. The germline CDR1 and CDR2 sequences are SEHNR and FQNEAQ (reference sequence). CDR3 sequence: CASSRPTGPAQETQYL. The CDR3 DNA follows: TGTGCCAGCAGCCGCCCGACAGGACCCGCTCAAGAGACCCAGTACCTC.

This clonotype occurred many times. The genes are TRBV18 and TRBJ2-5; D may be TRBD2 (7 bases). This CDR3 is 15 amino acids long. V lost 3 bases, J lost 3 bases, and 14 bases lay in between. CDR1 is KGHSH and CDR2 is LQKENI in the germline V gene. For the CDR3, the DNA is TGTGCCAGCTCACCCGTTGGGGGGGCCGAAGAGACCCAGTACTTC. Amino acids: CASSPVGGAEETQYF.